This T cell receptor (beta chain) is from a study of a mutant IDH1 vaccine in newly diagnosed glioma. Across the whole study: Visit V12 happened at week 35; visit V13 happened at week 47.

Germline assignment: CDR1 MNHEY and CDR2 SVGAGI. The germline V and J ends were trimmed by 4 bases and 2 bases, with 5 bases remaining between them. The CDR3 sequence is 13 residues long. Concerning this clone: What it recognizes is unknown.

Profiling relied on immunoSEQ multiplex PCR, and the TCRdb table lists in-frame clones only, not all of them. The sample lists around 50,000 clones, less than 65% occurring once. Noted time point: week 47, end of study. A single vaccine dose contained 300 ug of mutant IDH1 20-mer peptide, and topical imiquimod was used with it. Study observations and caveats: About 92% of patients showed vaccine-induced immune responses across multiple MHC alleles.

This clonotype was sampled from a man aged 40-50 years with glioma. Some clones in this sample may be carry-over from other donors' samples. Material: peripheral blood mononuclear cells (PBMCs), obtained from a glioma patient whose treatment included an IDH1 peptide vaccine. The J gene is TRBJ2-2, the V gene TRBV6-5; D possibly uses TRBD1 or TRBD2 (5 bases each). The CDR3 region is CASSWDNTGELFF. CDR3 bases: TGTGCCAGCAGTTGGGACAACACCGGGGAGCTGTTTTTT.